This TCR beta chain is drawn from a study of immune evolution from preneoplasia to lung adenocarcinoma. Measured with immunoSEQ multiplex PCR; TCRdb has only the in-frame clones, and not every one. The sample has nearly 5,500 clones, about 86% seen once; the top ten hold 3% to 3.5%. V was cut by 5 bases and J by 5 bases, with 9 bases left in between. Germline values: CDR1 SGHNT, CDR2 YENEEA. CDR3 length: 12 amino acids. The sequenced material came from FFPE invasive lung adenocarcinoma tissue. The clonotype comes from a person between 50 and 70 years old with lung adenocarcinoma. The chain links TRBV11-3 to TRBJ1-1; D gene uncertain. The CDR3 here is CASSARGTEAFF. The CDR3 region has the DNA TGTGCCAGCAGCGCCCGTGGGACTGAAGCTTTCTTT.